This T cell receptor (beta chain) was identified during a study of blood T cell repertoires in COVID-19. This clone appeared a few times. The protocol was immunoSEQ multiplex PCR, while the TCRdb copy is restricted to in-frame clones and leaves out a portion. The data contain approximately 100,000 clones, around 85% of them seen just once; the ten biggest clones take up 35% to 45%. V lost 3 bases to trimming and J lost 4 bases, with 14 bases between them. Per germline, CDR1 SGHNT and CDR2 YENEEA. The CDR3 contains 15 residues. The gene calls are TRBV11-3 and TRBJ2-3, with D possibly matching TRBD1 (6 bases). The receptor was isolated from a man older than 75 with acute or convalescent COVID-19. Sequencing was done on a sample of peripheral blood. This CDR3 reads CASSLGAGFADTQYF. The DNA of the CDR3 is TGTGCCAGCAGCTTGGGGGCGGGTTTCGCAGATACGCAGTATTTT.